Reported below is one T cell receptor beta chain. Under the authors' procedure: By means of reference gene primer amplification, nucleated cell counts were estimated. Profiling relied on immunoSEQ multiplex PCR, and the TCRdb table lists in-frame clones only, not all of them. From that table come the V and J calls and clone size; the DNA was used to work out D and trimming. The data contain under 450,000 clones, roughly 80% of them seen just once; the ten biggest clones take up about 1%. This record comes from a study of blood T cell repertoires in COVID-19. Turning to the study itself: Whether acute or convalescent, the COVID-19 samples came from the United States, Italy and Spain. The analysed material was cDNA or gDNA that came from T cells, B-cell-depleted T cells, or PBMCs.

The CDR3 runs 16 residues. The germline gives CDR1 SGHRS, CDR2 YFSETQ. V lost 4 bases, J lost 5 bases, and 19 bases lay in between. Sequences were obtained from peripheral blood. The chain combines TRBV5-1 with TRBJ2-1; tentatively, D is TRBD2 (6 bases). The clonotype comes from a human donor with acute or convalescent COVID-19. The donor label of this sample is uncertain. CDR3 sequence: CASSPKVGTGNNEQFF. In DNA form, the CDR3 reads TGCGCCAGCAGCCCGAAAGTAGGGACTGGCAACAATGAGCAGTTCTTC.